Below are 17 T cell receptor beta chains sequenced from a single sample in a study of T cell changes during pregnancy in multiple sclerosis. Measured with immunoSEQ multiplex PCR; TCRdb has only the in-frame clones, and not every one. Of approximately 100,000 clones in the sample, roughly 89% were seen once. The starting material was peripheral blood, obtained before pregnancy. The origin of the receptors is a female donor with multiple sclerosis, enrolled in a pregnancy study.

This chain links TRBV5-1 with TRBJ1-2, with 9 nucleotides matching TRBD1. This CDR3 spans 12 amino acids. The V and J ends lost 4 bases and 9 bases, in that order; junction bases with no gene match: 4. CDR1 and CDR2 (germline): SGHRS, YFSETQ. The CDR3 DNA sequence: TGCGCCAGCAGCGGGGACAGGGAGAGCTACACCTTC. It yields the protein CASSGDRESYTF.

With respect to this clone: An end of the junction differs from the germline gene, which may be a read error. J is TRBJ1-1 and V is TRBV4-1; perhaps TRBD1 as D (5 bases). Germline values: CDR1 MGHRA, CDR2 YSYEKL. The CDR3 runs 15 residues. CDR3 in amino acids: CASSQVTGLKTEAFF. CDR3 coding DNA: TGCGCCAGCAGCCAAGTAACAGGCCTGAAAACTGAAGCTTTCTTT.

A single count supports this clone. CDR3 nucleotide sequence: TGTGCCAGCAGTTTGAGGACAGGAGACTATGGCTACACCTTC. This gives the protein CASSLRTGDYGYTF. The chain employs TRBV28 and TRBJ1-2, with 7 bases aligning to TRBD1. Looked up from germline, CDR1 is MDHEN and CDR2 is SYDVKM. After removal of 3 bases from V and 3 bases from J, the junction contained 4 bases not matched to a gene. The CDR3 spans 14 residues.

The gene calls are TRBV9 and TRBJ1-2; D gene ambiguous. V lost 0 bases, J lost 4 bases, and 7 bases lay in between. This CDR3 has 13 amino acids. Germline-derived CDR1 and CDR2 are SGDLS and YYNGEE. The CDR3 is CASSVESFYGYTF. The DNA for the CDR3 is TGTGCCAGCAGCGTAGAAAGCTTCTATGGCTACACCTTC.

The chain links TRBV7-9 to TRBJ1-2, with a tentative D call TRBD1 (5 bases). V was pared by 3 bases and J by 1 base, with 9 bases between. Per the germline V gene, CDR1 is SEHNR and CDR2 is FQNEAQ (reference sequence). The CDR3 runs to 14 residues. The CDR3 loop is CASSFAGNNYGYTF. The DNA of the CDR3 is TGTGCCAGCAGCTTCGCAGGGAATAACTATGGCTACACCTTC.

The V gene is TRBV2, the J gene TRBJ2-7, with D unresolved. Germline-derived CDR1 and CDR2 are SNHLY and FYNNEI. The V and J ends lost 4 bases and 6 bases respectively, with 7 bases between them. The CDR3 loop spans 11 amino acids. The CDR3 nucleotides read TGTGCCAGCAGTGCCAGCGCCGAGCAGTACTTC. Translation: CASSASAEQYF.

This sequence joins TRBV27 and TRBJ2-3, with D perhaps TRBD2 (5 bases). Germline V CDR1 and CDR2: MNHEY, SMNVEV (reference sequence). V was trimmed by 6 bases and J by 1 base, leaving 23 bases between them. This CDR3 is built from 18 residues. As DNA, the CDR3 is TGTGCCAGCAGCCCGGAAGCGGCAACCTCCTTAGGCACAGATACGCAGTATTTT. Amino acids: CASSPEAATSLGTDTQYF.

This clone was recorded a few times. CDR3 sequence (DNA): TGTGCCAGTAGTATCGTAGTGGGACAGAGCAATCAGCCCCAGCATTTT. Its protein is CASSIVVGQSNQPQHF. The rearrangement uses TRBV19 and TRBJ1-5; 7 bases are a match to TRBD1. Germline CDR1 reads LNHDA; CDR2 reads SQIVND (reference sequence). CDR3 length: 16 residues. V lost 3 bases, J lost 1 base, and 6 bases stayed unmatched.

The J gene is TRBJ2-5, the V gene TRBV6-5; 7 nucleotides agree with TRBD2. CDR3 size: 16 residues. CDR1 is MNHEY, CDR2 SVGAGI, per germline. V lost 0 bases to trimming and J lost 5 bases; unmatched junction nucleotides: 9. DNA for the CDR3: TGTGCCAGCAGTTACTCCGGACTAGGTTCCTCCGAGACCCAGTACTTC. Translating it yields CASSYSGLGSSETQYF.

This CDR3 reads CASSLGTLAGAETQYF. DNA for the CDR3: TGTGCCAGCAGCTTAGGGACACTAGCGGGGGCAGAGACCCAGTACTTC. V is TRBV11-2 and J is TRBJ2-5; 11 bases match TRBD2. After removal of 1 base from V and 4 bases from J, the junction contained 5 bases not matched to a gene. The CDR3 runs 16 residues. CDR1 is SGHAT and CDR2 is FQNNGV in the germline V gene.

The sample holds one count of this clone. Other DNA sequences from this sample encode an identical CDR3 as well. The chain is built from TRBV7-9 and TRBJ1-4; 9 bases agree with TRBD1. V trimming: 4 bases; J trimming: 8 bases; junction bases outside the gene matches: 8. The CDR3 is 15 amino acids. The germline CDR1 and CDR2 sequences are SEHNR and FQNEAQ (reference sequence). Here the CDR3 DNA reads TGTGCCAGCAGCTCATACAGGGGGCAGCGGGAAAAACTGTTTTTT. Translating it yields CASSSYRGQREKLFF.

V and J are TRBV6-6 and TRBJ2-1, with 10 nucleotides matching TRBD2. The V segment lost 1 base and the J segment 7 bases; nucleotides outside the gene matches: 4. Germline V lookup: CDR1 MNHNY, CDR2 SVGAGI (reference sequence). The CDR3 totals 15 residues. CDR3 bases: TGTGCCAGCAGTTACTTAGCGGGAGGCGATAATGAGCAGTTCTTC. Protein: CASSYLAGGDNEQFF.

The J gene is TRBJ2-3, the V gene TRBV7-6; a weak D match, TRBD2 (5 bases). Trimming cost V 5 bases and J 0 bases, with 12 bases left between them. The length of the CDR3 is 15 residues. CDR1 is SGHVS, CDR2 FNYEAQ, per germline. The CDR3 protein is CASSGTWTSTDTQYF. The CDR3 DNA follows: TGTGCCAGCAGCGGAACCTGGACTAGCACAGATACGCAGTATTTT.

The table lists this clone with a count of one. The rearrangement uses TRBV5-1 and TRBJ2-1, with 8 positions matching TRBD2. The CDR3 consists of 15 residues. The germline gives CDR1 SGHRS, CDR2 YFSETQ. Trimming cost V 4 bases and J 8 bases; bases outside gene matches: 11. The CDR3 DNA reads TGCGCCAGCAGCCTCCCGGGGGGGAGAGGGGATGAGCAGTTCTTC. Translation: CASSLPGGRGDEQFF.

The rearrangement uses TRBV6-1 and TRBJ2-1; 10 positions agree with TRBD1. CDR1 and CDR2 from the germline V gene are MNHNS and SASEGT. CDR3 length: 18 residues. The ends lost 3 bases at V and 1 base at J; junction bases unmatched: 9. This chain's CDR3 is CASSDPGQGLISYNEQFF. CDR3 coding DNA: TGTGCCAGCAGTGATCCGGGACAGGGGCTTATTTCCTACAATGAGCAGTTCTTC.

The chain recombines TRBV6-6 with TRBJ1-1; no reliable D call. Germline CDR1 is MNHNY and CDR2 is SVGAGI (reference sequence). The CDR3 spans 13 residues. V lost 0 bases and J 7 bases, leaving 9 bases between the germline ends. The CDR3 DNA reads TGTGCCAGCAGTTACTCGAAACAGCTTGAAGCTTTCTTT. Translation gives CASSYSKQLEAFF.

As DNA, the CDR3 is TGTGCCAGTAGTATGGGGGACAGGCCCATTAGCACAGATACGCAGTATTTT. Residues: CASSMGDRPISTDTQYF. The V call is TRBV19, the J call TRBJ2-3, with 8 bases that match TRBD1. CDR3 size: 17 residues. V was clipped by 3 bases and J by 0 bases; unmatched bases: 8. Germline-derived CDR1 and CDR2 are LNHDA and SQIVND (reference sequence).